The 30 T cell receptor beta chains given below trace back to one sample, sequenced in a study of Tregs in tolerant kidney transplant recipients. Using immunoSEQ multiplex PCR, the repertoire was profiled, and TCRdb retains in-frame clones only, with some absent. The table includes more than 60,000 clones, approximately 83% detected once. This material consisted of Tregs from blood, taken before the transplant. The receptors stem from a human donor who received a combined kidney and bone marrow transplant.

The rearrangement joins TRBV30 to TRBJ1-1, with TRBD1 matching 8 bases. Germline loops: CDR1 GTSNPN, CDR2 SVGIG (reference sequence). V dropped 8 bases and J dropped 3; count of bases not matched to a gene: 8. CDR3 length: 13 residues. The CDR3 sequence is CARRSGGYTEAFF. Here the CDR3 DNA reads TGTGCCCGACGGTCAGGGGGCTACACTGAAGCTTTCTTT.

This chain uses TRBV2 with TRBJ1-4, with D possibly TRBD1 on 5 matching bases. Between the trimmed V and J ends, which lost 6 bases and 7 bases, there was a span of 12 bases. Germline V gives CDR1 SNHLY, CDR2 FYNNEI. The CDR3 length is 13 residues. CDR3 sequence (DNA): TGTGCCAGCAGGCAGTTCGGGGGTGAAAAACTGTTTTTT. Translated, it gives CASRQFGGEKLFF.

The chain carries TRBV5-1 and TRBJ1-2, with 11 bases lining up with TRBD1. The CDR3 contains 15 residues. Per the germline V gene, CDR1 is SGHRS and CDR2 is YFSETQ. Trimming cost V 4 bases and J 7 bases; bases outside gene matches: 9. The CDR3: CASSPRTGGVSGYTF. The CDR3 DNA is TGCGCCAGCAGCCCAAGGACAGGGGGCGTAAGTGGCTACACCTTC.

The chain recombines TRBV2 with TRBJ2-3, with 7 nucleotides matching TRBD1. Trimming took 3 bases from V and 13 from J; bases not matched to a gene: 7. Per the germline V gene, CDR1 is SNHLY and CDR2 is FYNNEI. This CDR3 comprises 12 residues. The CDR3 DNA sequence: TGTGCCAGCAGTGATTATTGGCAGGGGGAGTATTTT. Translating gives CASSDYWQGEYF.

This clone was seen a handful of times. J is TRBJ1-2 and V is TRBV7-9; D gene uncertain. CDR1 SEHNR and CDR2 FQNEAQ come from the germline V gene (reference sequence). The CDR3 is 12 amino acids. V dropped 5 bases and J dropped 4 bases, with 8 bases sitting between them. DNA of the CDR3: TGTGCCAGCAGCCCCGAAGGCTATGGCTACACCTTC. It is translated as CASSPEGYGYTF. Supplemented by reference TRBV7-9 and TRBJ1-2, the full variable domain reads DTGVSQNPRHKITKRGQNVTFRCDPISEHNRLYWYRQTLGQGPEFLTYFQNEAQLEKSRLLSDRFSAERPKGSFSTLEIQRTEQGDSAMYLCASSPEGYGYTFGSGTRLTVV.

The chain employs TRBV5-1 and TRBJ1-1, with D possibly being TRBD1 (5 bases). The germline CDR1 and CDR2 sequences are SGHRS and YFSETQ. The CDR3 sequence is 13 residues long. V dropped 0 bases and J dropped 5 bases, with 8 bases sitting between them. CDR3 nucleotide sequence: TGCGCCAGCAGCTTGGTACGGGGGACTGAAGCTTTCTTT. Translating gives CASSLVRGTEAFF.

CDR3 nucleotide sequence: TGTGCCAGCAGCCCTGACTTCCAAGAGACCCAGTACTTC. This gives the protein CASSPDFQETQYF. V usage is TRBV7-7 and J usage is TRBJ2-5; no clear D gene. Trimming removed 5 bases at V and 1 base at J, with 8 bases between. This CDR3 comprises 13 residues. Germline V lookup: CDR1 SSHAT, CDR2 FNYEAQ (reference sequence).

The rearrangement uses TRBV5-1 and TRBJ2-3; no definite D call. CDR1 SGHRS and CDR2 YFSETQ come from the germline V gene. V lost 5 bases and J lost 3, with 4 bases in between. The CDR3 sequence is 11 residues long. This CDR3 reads CASRETDTQYF. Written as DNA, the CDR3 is TGCGCCAGCAGGGAGACAGATACGCAGTATTTT. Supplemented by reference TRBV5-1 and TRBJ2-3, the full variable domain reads KAGVTQTPRYLIKTRGQQVTLSCSPISGHRSVSWYQQTPGQGLQFLFEYFSETQRNKGNFPGRFSGRQFSNSRSEMNVSTLELGDSALYLCASRETDTQYFGPGTRLTVL.

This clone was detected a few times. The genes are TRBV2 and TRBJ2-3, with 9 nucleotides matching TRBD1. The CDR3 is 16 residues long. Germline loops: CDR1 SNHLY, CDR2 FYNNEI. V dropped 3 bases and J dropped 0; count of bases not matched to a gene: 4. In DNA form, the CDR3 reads TGTGCCAGCAGTGAGTACGGGACAGGGAGCACAGATACGCAGTATTTT. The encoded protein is CASSEYGTGSTDTQYF. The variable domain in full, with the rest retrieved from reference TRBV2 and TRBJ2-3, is EPEVTQTPSHQVTQMGQEVILRCVPISNHLYFYWYRQILGQKVEFLVSFYNNEISEKSEIFDDQFSVERPDGSNFTLKIRSTKLEDSAMYFCASSEYGTGSTDTQYFGPGTRLTVL.

The CDR3 region is CASSFAGLYNSPLHF. CDR3 coding DNA: TGTGCCAGCAGTTTCGCGGGGCTATATAATTCACCCCTCCACTTT. J is TRBJ1-6 and V is TRBV27; D possibly corresponds to TRBD1 (5 bases). CDR1 and CDR2 from the germline V gene are MNHEY and SMNVEV (reference sequence). The CDR3 is made up of 15 amino acids. V lost 3 bases and J 4 bases, leaving 10 bases between the germline ends.

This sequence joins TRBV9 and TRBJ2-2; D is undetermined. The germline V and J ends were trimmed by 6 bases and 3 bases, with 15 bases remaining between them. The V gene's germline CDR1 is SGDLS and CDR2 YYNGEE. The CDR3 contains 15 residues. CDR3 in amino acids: CASNRGQVHTGELFF. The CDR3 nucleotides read TGTGCCAGCAACCGAGGTCAGGTTCACACCGGGGAGCTGTTTTTT.

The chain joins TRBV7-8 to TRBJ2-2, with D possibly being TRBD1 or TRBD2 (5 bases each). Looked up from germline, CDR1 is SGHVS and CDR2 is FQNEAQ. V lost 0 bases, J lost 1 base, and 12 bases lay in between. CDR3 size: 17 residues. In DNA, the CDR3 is TGTGCCAGCAGCTTAGCGAGGGGAACAGTGAACACCGGGGAGCTGTTTTTT. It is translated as CASSLARGTVNTGELFF.

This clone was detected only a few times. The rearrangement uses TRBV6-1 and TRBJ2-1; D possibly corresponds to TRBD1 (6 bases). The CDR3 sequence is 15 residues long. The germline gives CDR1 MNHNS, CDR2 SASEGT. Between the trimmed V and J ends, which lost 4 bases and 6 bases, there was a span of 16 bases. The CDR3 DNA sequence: TGTGCCAGCAGTGCCCAGACAGGCGGATTCAATGAGCAGTTCTTC. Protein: CASSAQTGGFNEQFF.

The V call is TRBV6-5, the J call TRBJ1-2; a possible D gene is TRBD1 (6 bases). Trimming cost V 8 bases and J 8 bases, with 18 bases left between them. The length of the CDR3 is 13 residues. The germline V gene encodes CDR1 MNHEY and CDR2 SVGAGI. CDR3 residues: CASDRQGMEGYTF. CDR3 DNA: TGTGCCAGCGATCGCCAGGGGATGGAGGGCTACACCTTC.

The CDR3 DNA follows: TGTGCCAGCAGTTTACGGGGACACCGCTACGAGCAGTACTTC. Protein: CASSLRGHRYEQYF. This chain uses TRBV28 with TRBJ2-7; D possibly corresponds to TRBD1 (6 bases). The germline V gene has CDR1 MDHEN and CDR2 SYDVKM. The CDR3 covers 14 residues. Deletions cut 2 bases from V and 3 bases from J, with 11 bases between.

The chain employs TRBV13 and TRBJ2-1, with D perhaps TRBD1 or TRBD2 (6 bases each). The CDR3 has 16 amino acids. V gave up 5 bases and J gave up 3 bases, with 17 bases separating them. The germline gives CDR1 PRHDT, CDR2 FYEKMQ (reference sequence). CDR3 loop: CASSLEGGTLYNEQFF. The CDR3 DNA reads TGTGCCAGCAGCCTTGAAGGGGGGACCCTCTACAATGAGCAGTTCTTC.

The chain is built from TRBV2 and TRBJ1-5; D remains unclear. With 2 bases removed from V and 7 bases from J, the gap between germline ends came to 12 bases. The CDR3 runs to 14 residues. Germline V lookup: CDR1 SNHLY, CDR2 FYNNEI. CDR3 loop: CASSEPPEGQPQHF. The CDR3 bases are TGTGCCAGCAGTGAACCCCCAGAAGGGCAGCCCCAGCATTTT.

The chain's CDR3 is CASTQRGGQETQYF. CDR3 DNA sequence: TGTGCCAGCACCCAGAGGGGGGGGCAAGAGACCCAGTACTTC. The chain couples TRBV6-5 to TRBJ2-5; a possible D gene is TRBD2 (7 bases). The CDR3 is 14 residues long. From germline, CDR1 is MNHEY and CDR2 SVGAGI. V was cut by 7 bases and J by 2 bases, with 14 bases left in between.

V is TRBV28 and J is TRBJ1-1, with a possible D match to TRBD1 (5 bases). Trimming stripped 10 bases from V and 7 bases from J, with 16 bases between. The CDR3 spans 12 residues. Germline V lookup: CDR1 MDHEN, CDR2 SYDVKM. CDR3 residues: CATHPTEGEAFF. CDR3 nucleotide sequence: TGTGCCACCCATCCGACAGAAGGTGAAGCTTTCTTT.

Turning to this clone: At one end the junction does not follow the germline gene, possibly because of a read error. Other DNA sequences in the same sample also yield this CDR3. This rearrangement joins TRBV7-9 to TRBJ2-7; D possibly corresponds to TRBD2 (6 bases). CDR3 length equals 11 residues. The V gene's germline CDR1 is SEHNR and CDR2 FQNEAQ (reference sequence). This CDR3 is CASRRVYEQYF. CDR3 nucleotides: TGTGCCAGCCGGAGGGTTTACGAGCAATACTTC.

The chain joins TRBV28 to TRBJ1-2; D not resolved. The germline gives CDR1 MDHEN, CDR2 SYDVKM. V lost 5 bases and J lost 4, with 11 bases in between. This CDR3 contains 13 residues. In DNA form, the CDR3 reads TGTGCCAGCAGTGGCCCTTTGGGCTATGGCTACACCTTC. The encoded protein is CASSGPLGYGYTF.

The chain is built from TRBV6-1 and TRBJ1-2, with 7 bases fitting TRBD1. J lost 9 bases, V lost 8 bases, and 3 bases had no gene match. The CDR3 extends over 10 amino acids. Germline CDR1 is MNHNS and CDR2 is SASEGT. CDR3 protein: CASSQGSYTF. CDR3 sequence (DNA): TGTGCCAGCTCACAGGGGAGCTACACCTTC.

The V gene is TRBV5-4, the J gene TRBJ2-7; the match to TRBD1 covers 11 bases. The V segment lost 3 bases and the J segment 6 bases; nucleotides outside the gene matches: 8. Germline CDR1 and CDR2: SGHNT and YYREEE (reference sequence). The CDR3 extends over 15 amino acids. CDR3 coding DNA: TGTGCCAGCAGCTCCCCCCCGGGACAGGGGGTCGAGCAGTACTTC. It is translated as CASSSPPGQGVEQYF.

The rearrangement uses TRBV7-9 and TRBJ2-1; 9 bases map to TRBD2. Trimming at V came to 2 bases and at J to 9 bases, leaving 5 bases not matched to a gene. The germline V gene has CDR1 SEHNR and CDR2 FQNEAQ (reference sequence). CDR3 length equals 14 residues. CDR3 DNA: TGTGCCAGCAGCTTATTAGCGGGAGTAGGTGAGCAGTTCTTC. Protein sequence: CASSLLAGVGEQFF.

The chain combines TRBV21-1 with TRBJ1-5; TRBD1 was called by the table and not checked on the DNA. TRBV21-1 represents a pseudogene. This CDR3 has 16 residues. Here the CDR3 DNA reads TGTGCCGGCAGCAAAGGGACAGCATATAGCAATCAGCCCCAGCATTTT. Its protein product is CAGSKGTAYSNQPQHF.

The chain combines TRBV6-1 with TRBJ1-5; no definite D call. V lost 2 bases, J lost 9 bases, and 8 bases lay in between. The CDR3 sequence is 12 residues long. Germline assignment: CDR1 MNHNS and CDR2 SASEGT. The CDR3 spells CASSELARPQHF. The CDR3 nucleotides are TGTGCCAGCAGTGAACTCGCGCGGCCCCAGCATTTT.

CDR3 in DNA: TGCGCCAGCGGGAAAGGGACGTACTATGGCTACACCTTC. Translation gives CASGKGTYYGYTF. This chain uses TRBV5-1 with TRBJ1-2; D is possibly TRBD1 (5 bases). The CDR3 sequence is 13 residues long. CDR1 is SGHRS, CDR2 YFSETQ, per germline. Trimming removed 7 bases from V and 3 bases from J, with 13 bases in between.

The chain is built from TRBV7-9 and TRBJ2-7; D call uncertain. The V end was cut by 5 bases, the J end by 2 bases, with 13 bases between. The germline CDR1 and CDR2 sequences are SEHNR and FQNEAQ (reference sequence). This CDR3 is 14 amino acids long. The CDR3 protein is CASSVEWVPYEQYF. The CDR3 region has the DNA TGTGCCAGCAGCGTAGAGTGGGTCCCCTACGAGCAGTACTTC.

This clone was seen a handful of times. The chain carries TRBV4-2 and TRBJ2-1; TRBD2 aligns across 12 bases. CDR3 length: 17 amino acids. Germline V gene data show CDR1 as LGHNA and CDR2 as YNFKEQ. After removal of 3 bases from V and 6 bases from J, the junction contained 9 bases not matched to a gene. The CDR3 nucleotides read TGTGCCAGCAGCCACTCATCTAGCGGGGGGGCGTCCAATGAGCAGTTCTTC. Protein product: CASSHSSSGGASNEQFF.

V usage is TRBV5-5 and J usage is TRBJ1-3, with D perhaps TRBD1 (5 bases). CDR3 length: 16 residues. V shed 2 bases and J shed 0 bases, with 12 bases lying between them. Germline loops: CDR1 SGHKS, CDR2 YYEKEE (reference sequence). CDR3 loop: CASSFGQGRSGNTIYF. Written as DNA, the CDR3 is TGTGCCAGCAGCTTCGGGCAGGGCCGCTCTGGAAACACCATATATTTT.